Sequencing of this T cell receptor (beta chain) was carried out in a study of identical twins. Study-wide findings and caveats: Where beta out-of-frame sequences were concerned, excess twin sharing was weaker.

In its sample, this clonotype was seen a few times. Its antigen is unknown. Looked up from germline, CDR1 is MDHEN and CDR2 is SYDVKM. The CDR3 length is 16 residues. Trimming at V came to 5 bases and at J to 4 bases, leaving 13 bases not matched to a gene. A universal primer binding site was introduced by template switching. The final cDNA contained unique molecular identifiers. TCRdb analysed the 5' RACE reads with MiXCR anew, one entry per CDR3 protein. The sample records around 680,000 distinct CDR3 sequences, less than 10% being singletons. Separately, the same data were catalogued under a study of yellow fever vaccine responses in identical twins. From that second work: Reported findings indicate that twins' vaccine T cell responses seemed partially convergent, partially personalized.

Sequenced sample: PBMCs. The origin of this receptor is a woman aged 18-29 years in good health. The V and J genes are TRBV28 and TRBJ2-7; 8 positions match TRBD1. The CDR3 DNA is TGTGCCAGCAGTCTTACCCTCTGGACAGGGAGTTACGAGCAGTACTTC. Residues: CASSLTLWTGSYEQYF.